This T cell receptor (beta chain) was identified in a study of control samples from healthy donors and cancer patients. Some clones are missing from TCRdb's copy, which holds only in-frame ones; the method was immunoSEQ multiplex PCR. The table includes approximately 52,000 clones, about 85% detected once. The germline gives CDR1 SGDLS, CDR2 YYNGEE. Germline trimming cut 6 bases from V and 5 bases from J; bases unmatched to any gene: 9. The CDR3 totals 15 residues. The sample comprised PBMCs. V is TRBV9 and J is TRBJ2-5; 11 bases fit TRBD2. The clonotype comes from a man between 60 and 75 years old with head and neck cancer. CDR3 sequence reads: CASTSSGRPQETQYF. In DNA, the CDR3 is TGTGCCAGCACCTCTAGCGGGAGGCCGCAGGAGACCCAGTACTTC.